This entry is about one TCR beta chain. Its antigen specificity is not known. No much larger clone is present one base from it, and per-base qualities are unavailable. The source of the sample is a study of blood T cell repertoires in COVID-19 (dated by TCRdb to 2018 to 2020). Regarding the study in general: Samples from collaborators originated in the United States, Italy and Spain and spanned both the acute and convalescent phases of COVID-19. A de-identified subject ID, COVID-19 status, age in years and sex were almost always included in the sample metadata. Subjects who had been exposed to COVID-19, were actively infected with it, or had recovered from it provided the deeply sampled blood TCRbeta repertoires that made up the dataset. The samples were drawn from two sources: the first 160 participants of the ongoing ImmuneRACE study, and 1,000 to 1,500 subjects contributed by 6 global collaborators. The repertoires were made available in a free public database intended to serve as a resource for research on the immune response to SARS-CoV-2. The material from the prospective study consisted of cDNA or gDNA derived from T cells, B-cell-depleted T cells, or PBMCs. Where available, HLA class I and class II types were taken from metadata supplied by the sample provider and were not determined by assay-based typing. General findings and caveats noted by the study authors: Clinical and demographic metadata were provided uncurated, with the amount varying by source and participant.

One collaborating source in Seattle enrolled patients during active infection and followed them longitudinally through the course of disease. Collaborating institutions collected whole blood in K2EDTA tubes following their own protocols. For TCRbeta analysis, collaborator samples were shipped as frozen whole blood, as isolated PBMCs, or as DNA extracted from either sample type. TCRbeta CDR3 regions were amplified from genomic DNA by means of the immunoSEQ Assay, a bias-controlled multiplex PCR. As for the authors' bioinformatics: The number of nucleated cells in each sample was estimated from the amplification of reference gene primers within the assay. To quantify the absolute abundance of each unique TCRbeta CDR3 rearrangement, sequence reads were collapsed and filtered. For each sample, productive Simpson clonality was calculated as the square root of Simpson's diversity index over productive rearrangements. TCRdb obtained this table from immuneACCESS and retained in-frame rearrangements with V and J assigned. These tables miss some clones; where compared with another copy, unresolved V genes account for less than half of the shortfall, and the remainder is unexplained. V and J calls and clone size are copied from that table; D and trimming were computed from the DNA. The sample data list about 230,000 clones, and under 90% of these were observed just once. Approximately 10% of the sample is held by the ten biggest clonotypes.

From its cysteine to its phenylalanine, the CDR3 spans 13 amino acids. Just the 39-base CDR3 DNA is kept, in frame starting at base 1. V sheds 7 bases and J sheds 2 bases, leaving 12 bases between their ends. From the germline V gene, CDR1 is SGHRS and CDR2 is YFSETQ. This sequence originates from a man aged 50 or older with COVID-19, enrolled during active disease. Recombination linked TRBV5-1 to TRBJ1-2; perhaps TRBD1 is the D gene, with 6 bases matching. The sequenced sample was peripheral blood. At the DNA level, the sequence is TGCGCCAGCCAACAGGGAACCAACTATGGCTACACCTTC. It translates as CASQQGTNYGYTF. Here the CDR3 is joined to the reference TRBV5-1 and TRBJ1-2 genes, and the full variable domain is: KAGVTQTPRYLIKTRGQQVTLSCSPISGHRSVSWYQQTPGQGLQFLFEYFSETQRNKGNFPGRFSGRQFSNSRSEMNVSTLELGDSALYLCASQQGTNYGYTFGSGTRLTVV.